The present T cell receptor (beta chain) was sequenced within a study of CD8 T cells in Susac syndrome. About the study: Patients with Susac syndrome were, at the time of blood collection, therapy-naive, maintained on corticosteroids, or maintained on intravenous immunoglobulin alone. Study results and caveats: CD8+ clonal expansion in Susac was maximal in TEMRA cells and in active patients.

Sequencing targeted TCR beta in T cells from blood (CD8+ and CD4+). CDR1 SGDLS and CDR2 YYNGEE come from the germline V gene. The V end was cut by 4 bases, the J end by 5 bases, with 16 bases between. CDR3 length: 14 amino acids. When the RNA was reverse transcribed, random hexamers were used with an input of about 0.5 to 1 ug. The immunoSEQ assay covered 54 Vbeta and 13 Jbeta segments for CDR3. Each CDR3 protein is one row after TCRdb ran MiXCR on the immunoSEQ multiplex PCR reads. Of over 100,000 distinct CDR3 sequences in the sample, about 95% were seen once. Details on this clonotype: Its antigen is not identified.

The chain uses TRBV9 and TRBJ2-7, with a possible D match to TRBD1 (5 bases). This receptor was taken from a human donor with Susac syndrome. The sample comprised CD8+ T cells from PBMCs. CDR3 DNA sequence: TGTGCCAGCAGCTTTGGGCAGGGTGGCAACGAGCAGTACTTC. It translates to CASSFGQGGNEQYF.